What follows are 29 T cell receptor beta chains derived from one specimen sequenced in a study of T-cell reconstitution after alpha-beta-depleted transplantation in children. Unique molecular identifiers were used in preparing the TCRbeta library. Using its own MiXCR run on the PCR reads, TCRdb lists one record per CDR3 protein. Of 280,000 or so distinct CDR3 sequences listed, 11% are singletons. The source material was peripheral blood, sampled 180 days after TCRalphabeta/CD19-depleted stem cell transplant. The receptors come from a male patient aged 2 to 10 who had a stem cell transplant for chronic granulomatous disease, so the T cells may come from the graft donor.

V and J are TRBV11-2 and TRBJ1-4; 10 positions agree with TRBD1. With 1 base clipped from V and 0 bases from J, the junction kept 5 bases outside the gene matches. CDR3 length: 18 amino acids. Germline values: CDR1 SGHAT, CDR2 FQNNGV. The CDR3 DNA follows: TGTGCCAGCAGCTTAGTCGGGACAGGGGTTGCAACTAATGAAAAACTGTTTTTT. This gives the protein CASSLVGTGVATNEKLFF.

This clonotype showed up many times. The chain recombines TRBV5-5 with TRBJ1-1, with D uncertain. CDR3 length: 14 residues. With 6 bases removed from V and 0 bases from J, the gap between germline ends came to 12 bases. Looked up from germline, CDR1 is SGHKS and CDR2 is YYEKEE (reference sequence). CDR3 sequence (DNA): TGTGCCAGCAAGGAAAGAAGCATGAACACTGAAGCTTTCTTT. It yields the protein CASKERSMNTEAFF.

On this clonotype: A much larger clonotype is one base distant, so this may be a read error. The chain recombines TRBV13 with TRBJ2-7; the D gene is possibly TRBD2 (5 bases). This CDR3 has 15 residues. Germline V gene data show CDR1 as PRHDT and CDR2 as FYEKMQ (reference sequence). This CDR3 is CASSLGVRDHYEQHF. In DNA, the CDR3 is TGTGCCAGCAGCTTAGGCGTGAGGGATCACTACGAGCAGCACTTC.

This clonotype has at least ten counts. This chain uses TRBV6-1 with TRBJ2-7, with 8 bases aligning to TRBD1. The CDR3 is 15 amino acids. Trimming at V came to 5 bases and at J to 6 bases, leaving 12 bases not matched to a gene. Looked up from germline, CDR1 is MNHNS and CDR2 is SASEGT. The CDR3 region is CASSLGGQDKGEQYF. CDR3 nucleotide sequence: TGTGCCAGCAGTCTAGGGGGACAGGACAAAGGCGAGCAGTACTTC.

This clonotype was counted at least ten times. The chain combines TRBV27 with TRBJ2-1; D call uncertain. V lost 3 bases to trimming and J lost 4 bases, with 7 bases between them. The CDR3 is 13 residues long. From germline, CDR1 is MNHEY and CDR2 SMNVEV (reference sequence). The CDR3 sequence: CASSFSDYNEQFF. In nucleotides, the CDR3 is TGTGCCAGCAGTTTTAGTGATTACAATGAGCAGTTCTTC.

This clonotype was seen repeatedly, ten times or more. The chain uses TRBV28 and TRBJ2-3, with 7 nucleotides matching TRBD2. Germline V CDR1 and CDR2: MDHEN, SYDVKM. Trimming cost V 8 bases and J 2 bases; bases outside gene matches: 7. The CDR3 covers 14 residues. CDR3 in amino acids: CASRLGRATDTQYF. CDR3 bases: TGTGCCAGCCGCCTTGGGAGGGCCACAGATACGCAGTATTTT.

Ten or more counts support this clonotype. This rearrangement joins TRBV7-2 to TRBJ1-5; 7 nucleotides line up with TRBD1. The CDR3 is 15 amino acids. Germline-derived CDR1 and CDR2 are SGHTA and FQGNSA. Trimming at V came to 5 bases and at J to 8 bases, leaving 12 bases not matched to a gene. CDR3 sequence: CASSQGGALSEPQHF. The CDR3, as DNA: TGTGCCAGCAGCCAGGGGGGTGCCCTTTCGGAGCCCCAGCATTTT.

Notes on this clonotype: One end of the junction fails to match germline, which may point to a read error. This chain uses TRBV12-3 or TRBV12-4 with TRBJ2-5, with 10 bases fitting TRBD2. This CDR3 region has 19 residues. The chain's CDR3 is CASCFDRASGRSQQGTQYF. The CDR3, as DNA: TGTGCCAGCTGTTTTGATCGGGCTAGCGGGAGAAGCCAGCAGGGGACCCAGTACTTC.

This clonotype has a count of ten or more. The genes are TRBV7-9 and TRBJ2-5; D tentatively fits TRBD1 or TRBD2 (5 bases each). The V and J ends lost 6 bases and 0 bases respectively, with 11 bases between them. The CDR3 spans 14 residues. The germline V gene has CDR1 SEHNR and CDR2 FQNEAQ (reference sequence). The CDR3 loop is CASRLGEYQETQYF. The CDR3 coding sequence is TGTGCCAGCAGGCTGGGGGAGTACCAAGAGACCCAGTACTTC.

This rearrangement joins TRBV18 to TRBJ2-7; TRBD1 aligns across 12 bases. V lost 2 bases to trimming and J lost 5 bases; unmatched junction nucleotides: 4. Germline lookup yields CDR1 KGHSH and CDR2 LQKENI. This CDR3 has 15 residues. The CDR3: CASSPLGQGANEQYF. CDR3 sequence (DNA): TGTGCCAGCTCACCATTGGGACAGGGGGCGAACGAGCAGTACTTC.

This clonotype came up many times. The rearrangement links TRBV9 to TRBJ2-5; D ambiguous. Germline V gene data show CDR1 as SGDLS and CDR2 as YYNGEE. V gave up 2 bases and J gave up 5 bases, with 7 bases separating them. This CDR3 has 12 residues. The CDR3 DNA sequence: TGTGCCAGCAGCGTGACTGGGGAGACCCAGTACTTC. Protein product: CASSVTGETQYF.

The rearrangement joins TRBV29-1 to TRBJ2-7, with TRBD1 as a possible D gene (5 bases). Germline CDR1 reads SQVTM; CDR2 reads ANQGSEA. This CDR3 contains 12 residues. The germline V and J ends were trimmed by 3 bases and 2 bases, with 8 bases remaining between them. The CDR3 nucleotides are TGCAGCGTTGAGACAGAAGCCTACGAGCAGTACTTC. Translation gives CSVETEAYEQYF.

This clonotype was counted many times. The V and J genes are TRBV9 and TRBJ2-1; 14 nucleotides match TRBD2. Germline V CDR1 and CDR2: SGDLS, YYNGEE. The CDR3 loop spans 16 amino acids. The ends lost 0 bases at V and 9 bases at J; junction bases unmatched: 5. CDR3 coding DNA: TGTGCCAGCAGCGTAGGACTAGCGGGAGGGCCTAGTGAGCAGTTCTTC. Protein product: CASSVGLAGGPSEQFF.

This clonotype was detected many times. The chain employs TRBV18 and TRBJ1-4, with 8 bases aligning to TRBD1. The CDR3 is made up of 15 amino acids. Germline V gives CDR1 KGHSH, CDR2 LQKENI. The trim removed 2 bases at V and 4 bases at J, leaving 3 bases unmatched. CDR3 coding DNA: TGTGCCAGCTCACCAGGACAGGGAATTAATGAAAAACTGTTTTTT. It codes for CASSPGQGINEKLFF.

Concerning this clonotype: Since a much larger clone is just one base distant, this may be a read error. V gene TRBV5-1 combines with J gene TRBJ1-5; D is unclear. The germline CDR1 and CDR2 sequences are SGHRS and YFSETQ. The CDR3 spans 13 residues. CDR3 residues: CASSLEGYQPPHF. DNA of the CDR3: TGCGCCAGCAGCTTGGAAGGATATCAGCCCCCGCATTTT.

This clonotype was seen at least ten times. The V call is TRBV27, the J call TRBJ2-7; 7 bases match TRBD1. The junction had 9 bases not matched to a gene; V was cut back by 4 bases and J by 3 bases. The length of the CDR3 is 15 residues. Germline CDR1 reads MNHEY; CDR2 reads SMNVEV (reference sequence). This CDR3 reads CASSSPYRDSYEQYF. CDR3 nucleotides: TGTGCCAGCAGTTCGCCGTACCGGGACAGCTACGAGCAGTACTTC.

There are many counts of this clonotype. This chain links TRBV27 with TRBJ2-7; 14 bases line up with TRBD2. Germline values: CDR1 MNHEY, CDR2 SMNVEV (reference sequence). This CDR3 comprises 18 residues. Unmatched junction bases numbered 15, after V lost 5 bases and J lost 6 bases. CDR3 sequence (DNA): TGTGCCAGCAGTCATACCGGGACTAGCGGGAGTGTCTCCGGCGAGCAGTACTTC. It codes for CASSHTGTSGSVSGEQYF.

There are many counts of this clonotype. The rearrangement joins TRBV15 to TRBJ2-5, with a possible D match to TRBD1 (6 bases). From germline, CDR1 is LNHNV and CDR2 YYDKDF (reference sequence). The CDR3 consists of 14 residues. Trimming removed 0 bases at V and 3 bases at J, with 8 bases between. In DNA, the CDR3 is TGTGCCACCAGCAGAGATGCAGGGGAAGAGACCCAGTACTTC. Translated, it gives CATSRDAGEETQYF.

Comment on this clonotype: A read error is possible here, since a much larger clone lies one base away. This chain uses TRBV15 with TRBJ2-3, with TRBD1 matching over 7 bases. Germline CDR1 and CDR2: LNHNV and YYDKDF (reference sequence). CDR3 size: 17 residues. V lost 4 bases, J lost 0 bases, and 10 bases stayed unmatched. CDR3 region: CATSIVGTATSTDTQYF. In DNA, the CDR3 is TGTGCCACCAGCATAGTCGGGACAGCTACTAGCACAGATACGCAGTATTTT.

This clonotype occurred many times. The gene calls are TRBV7-6 and TRBJ2-1; maybe TRBD2 (5 bases). V lost 5 bases to trimming and J lost 9 bases, with 14 bases between them. This CDR3 is 13 amino acids long. Germline lookup yields CDR1 SGHVS and CDR2 FNYEAQ. The CDR3 is CASSAKGLGEQFF. Written as DNA, the CDR3 is TGTGCCAGCAGCGCAAAAGGACTGGGTGAGCAGTTCTTC. Full variable domain (missing parts from reference TRBV7-6 and TRBJ2-1): GAGVSQSPRYKVTKRGQDVALRCDPISGHVSLYWYRQALGQGPEFLTYFNYEAQQDKSGLPNDRFSAERPEGSISTLTIQRTEQRDSAMYRCASSAKGLGEQFFGPGTRLTVL.

This clonotype was detected many times. The rearrangement uses TRBV29-1 and TRBJ1-1, with D tentatively TRBD1 (5 bases). Germline CDR1 is SQVTM and CDR2 is ANQGSEA. Trimming removed 8 bases at V and 3 bases at J, with 22 bases between. The CDR3 spans 15 residues. As DNA, the CDR3 is TGCAGCTCGTCGGGGGATAACAGAGAATACACTGAAGCTTTCTTT. This translates into CSSSGDNREYTEAFF. The complete variable domain, with remaining parts taken from reference TRBV29-1 and TRBJ1-1, reads SAVISQKPSRDICQRGTSLTIQCQVDSQVTMMFWYRQQPGQSLTLIATANQGSEATYESGFVIDKFPISRPNLTFSTLTVSNMSPEDSSIYLCSSSGDNREYTEAFFGQGTRLTVV.

Comment on this clonotype: One base away lies a much larger clone, so this may be a sequencing read error. The rearrangement links TRBV4-1 to TRBJ2-7; a weak D match, TRBD1 (5 bases). Trimming removed 1 base at V and 3 bases at J, with 19 bases between. This CDR3 comprises 17 residues. CDR1 and CDR2 (germline): MGHRA, YSYEKL. The chain's CDR3 is CASSQVAGPANFYEQYF. The CDR3 nucleotides are TGCGCCAGCAGCCAAGTGGCAGGGCCCGCTAACTTCTACGAGCAGTACTTC.

This clonotype has at least ten counts. This chain uses TRBV9 with TRBJ2-1; 10 bases are a match to TRBD1. The germline V gene encodes CDR1 SGDLS and CDR2 YYNGEE. Trimming took 3 bases from V and 4 from J; bases not matched to a gene: 7. The CDR3 runs to 16 residues. The CDR3 sequence: CASSARQGALYNEQFF. CDR3 DNA sequence: TGTGCCAGCAGCGCAAGACAGGGGGCCCTATACAATGAGCAGTTCTTC.

This clonotype was observed many times. The rearrangement uses TRBV13 and TRBJ2-1; D remains ambiguous. Germline lookup yields CDR1 PRHDT and CDR2 FYEKMQ (reference sequence). The CDR3 is 12 amino acids. Trimming took off 2 bases at V and 9 bases at J, with 8 bases between the two ends. CDR3 amino acids: CASSLKGGEQFF. The CDR3 nucleotides read TGTGCCAGCAGCTTAAAGGGCGGTGAGCAGTTCTTC.

The rearrangement joins TRBV20-1 to TRBJ2-1; the match to TRBD2 covers 9 bases. The germline V gene encodes CDR1 DFQATT and CDR2 SNEGSKA (reference sequence). V shed 8 bases, J shed 4 bases, and the junction held 12 bases outside the gene matches. The CDR3 is made up of 15 amino acids. CDR3 in amino acids: CSLMGALAGYNEQFF. The DNA for the CDR3 is TGCAGTTTAATGGGGGCTCTAGCGGGATACAATGAGCAGTTCTTC.

This clonotype was found many times. The chain recombines TRBV10-3 with TRBJ2-2, with D possibly matching TRBD2 (6 bases). From germline, CDR1 is ENHRY and CDR2 SYGVKD. Trimming left V 6 bases short and J 8 bases short, with 19 bases between. This CDR3 comprises 15 residues. The CDR3 coding sequence is TGTGCCATCAGAACGGGAGAAGCGAGTAGAGGGGAGCTGTTTTTT. Protein product: CAIRTGEASRGELFF.

This clonotype was detected many times. The V and J genes are TRBV19 and TRBJ2-1, with 14 bases lining up with TRBD2. Germline V gene data show CDR1 as LNHDA and CDR2 as SQIVND (reference sequence). The CDR3 loop spans 16 amino acids. The trim removed 5 bases at V and 4 bases at J, leaving 4 bases unmatched. CDR3 residues: CASSVTSGRGYNEQFF. The DNA of the CDR3 is TGTGCCAGTAGTGTGACTAGCGGGAGGGGATACAATGAGCAGTTCTTC. The variable domain in full, with the rest retrieved from reference TRBV19 and TRBJ2-1, is DGGITQSPKYLFRKEGQNVTLSCEQNLNHDAMYWYRQDPGQGLRLIYYSQIVNDFQKGDIAEGYSVSREKKESFPLTVTSAQKNPTAFYLCASSVTSGRGYNEQFFGPGTRLTVL.

Ten or more counts support this clonotype. The CDR3 nucleotides read TGTGCCAGCCGAACGGAGGGGGGCCGGGCCCCTGAAGCTTTCTTT. This codes for CASRTEGGRAPEAFF. This chain joins TRBV2 and TRBJ1-1, with D possibly matching TRBD1 (6 bases). CDR1 and CDR2 from the germline V gene are SNHLY and FYNNEI. The CDR3 spans 15 residues. The germline V and J ends were trimmed by 8 bases and 6 bases, with 22 bases remaining between them.

This clonotype was observed a handful of times. This rearrangement joins TRBV7-2 to TRBJ1-1; D is uncertain. CDR1 is SGHTA and CDR2 is FQGNSA in the germline V gene. The CDR3 has 14 residues. Trimming removed 3 bases from V and 4 bases from J, with 12 bases in between. CDR3 residues: CASSLGRRGTEAFF. In DNA, the CDR3 is TGTGCCAGCAGCTTGGGGAGGCGGGGCACTGAAGCTTTCTTT.